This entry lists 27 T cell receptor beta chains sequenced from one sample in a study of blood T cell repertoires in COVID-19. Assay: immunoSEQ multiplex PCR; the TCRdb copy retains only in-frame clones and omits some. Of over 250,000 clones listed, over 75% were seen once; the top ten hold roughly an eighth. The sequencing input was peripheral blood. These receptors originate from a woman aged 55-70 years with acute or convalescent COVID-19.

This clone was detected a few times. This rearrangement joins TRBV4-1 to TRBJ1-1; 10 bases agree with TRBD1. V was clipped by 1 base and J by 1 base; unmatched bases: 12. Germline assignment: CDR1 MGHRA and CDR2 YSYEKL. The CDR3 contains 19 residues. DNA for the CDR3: TGCGCCAGCAGCCAAGTGATTATGACAGGGGGCTTCGAGAACACTGAAGCTTTCTTT. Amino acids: CASSQVIMTGGFENTEAFF.

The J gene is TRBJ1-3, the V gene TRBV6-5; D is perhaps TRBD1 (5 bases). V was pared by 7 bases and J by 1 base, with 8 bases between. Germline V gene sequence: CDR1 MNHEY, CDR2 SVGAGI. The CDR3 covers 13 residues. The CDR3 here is CASKNRSGNTIYF. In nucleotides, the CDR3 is TGTGCCAGCAAAAACAGGTCTGGAAACACCATATATTTT.

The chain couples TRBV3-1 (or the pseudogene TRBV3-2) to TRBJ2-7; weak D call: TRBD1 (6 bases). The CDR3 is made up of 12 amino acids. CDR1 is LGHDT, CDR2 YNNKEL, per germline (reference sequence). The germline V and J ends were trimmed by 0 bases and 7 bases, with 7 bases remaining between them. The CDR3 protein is CASSQDTGEQYF. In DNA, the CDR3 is TGTGCCAGCAGCCAAGACACAGGGGAGCAGTACTTC.

CDR3 nucleotide sequence: TGTGCCAGCAGTTCAGGTTACACAGATACGCAGTATTTT. This codes for CASSSGYTDTQYF. The chain has TRBV28 and TRBJ2-3; D is unclear. The CDR3 runs to 13 residues. Per germline, CDR1 MDHEN and CDR2 SYDVKM. Trimming removed 4 bases at V and 2 bases at J, with 7 bases between.

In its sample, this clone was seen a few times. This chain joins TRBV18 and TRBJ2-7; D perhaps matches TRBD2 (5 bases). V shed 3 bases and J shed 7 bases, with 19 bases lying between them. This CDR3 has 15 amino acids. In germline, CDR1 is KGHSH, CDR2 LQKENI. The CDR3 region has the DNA TGTGCCAGCTCACCCGACCTCAGCGGAGCATGGGAGCAGTACTTC. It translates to CASSPDLSGAWEQYF. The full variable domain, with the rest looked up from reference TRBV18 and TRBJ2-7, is NAGVMQNPRHLVRRRGQEARLRCSPMKGHSHVYWYRQLPEEGLKFMVYLQKENIIDESGMPKERFSAEFPKEGPSILRIQQVVRGDSAAYFCASSPDLSGAWEQYFGPGTRLTVT.

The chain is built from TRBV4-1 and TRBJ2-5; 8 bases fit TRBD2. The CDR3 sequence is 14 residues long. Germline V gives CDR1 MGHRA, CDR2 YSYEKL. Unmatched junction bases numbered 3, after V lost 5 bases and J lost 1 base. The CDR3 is CASSAGGAQETQYF. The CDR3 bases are TGCGCCAGCAGCGCCGGGGGGGCCCAAGAGACCCAGTACTTC.

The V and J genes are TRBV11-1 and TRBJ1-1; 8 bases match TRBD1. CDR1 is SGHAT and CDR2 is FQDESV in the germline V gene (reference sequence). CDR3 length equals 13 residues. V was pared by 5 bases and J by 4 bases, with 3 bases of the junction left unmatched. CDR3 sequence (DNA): TGTGCCAGCAGCCTAACAGGGGGCACTGAAGCTTTCTTT. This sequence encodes CASSLTGGTEAFF. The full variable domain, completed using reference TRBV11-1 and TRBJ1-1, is EAEVAQSPRYKITEKSQAVAFWCDPISGHATLYWYRQILGQGPELLVQFQDESVVDDSQLPKDRFSAERLKGVDSTLKIQPAELGDSAMYLCASSLTGGTEAFFGQGTRLTVV.

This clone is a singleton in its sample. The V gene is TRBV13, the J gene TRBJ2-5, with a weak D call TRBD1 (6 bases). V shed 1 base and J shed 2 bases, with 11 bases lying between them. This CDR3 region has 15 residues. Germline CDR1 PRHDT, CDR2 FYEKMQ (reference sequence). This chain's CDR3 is CASSLVYREQETQYF. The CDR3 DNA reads TGTGCCAGCAGCTTAGTTTACAGGGAACAAGAGACCCAGTACTTC. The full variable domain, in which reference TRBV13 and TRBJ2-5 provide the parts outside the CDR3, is AAGVIQSPRHLIKEKRETATLKCYPIPRHDTVYWYQQGPGQDPQFLISFYEKMQSDKGSIPDRFSAQQFSDYHSELNMSSLELGDSALYFCASSLVYREQETQYFGPGTRLLVL.

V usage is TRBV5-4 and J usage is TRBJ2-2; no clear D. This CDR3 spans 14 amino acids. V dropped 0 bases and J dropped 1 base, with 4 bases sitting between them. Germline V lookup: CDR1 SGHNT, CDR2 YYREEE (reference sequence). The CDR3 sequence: CASSLVQNTGELFF. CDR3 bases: TGTGCCAGCAGCTTGGTACAGAACACCGGGGAGCTGTTTTTT.

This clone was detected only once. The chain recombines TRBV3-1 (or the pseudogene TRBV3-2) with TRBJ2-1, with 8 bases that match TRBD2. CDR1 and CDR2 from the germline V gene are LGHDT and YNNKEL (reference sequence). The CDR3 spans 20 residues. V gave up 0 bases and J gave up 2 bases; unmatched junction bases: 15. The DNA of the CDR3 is TGTGCCAGCAGCCAAGAGCCCCTGCACTGTGGACTAGCCCCCTACAATGAGCAGTTCTTC. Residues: CASSQEPLHCGLAPYNEQFF.

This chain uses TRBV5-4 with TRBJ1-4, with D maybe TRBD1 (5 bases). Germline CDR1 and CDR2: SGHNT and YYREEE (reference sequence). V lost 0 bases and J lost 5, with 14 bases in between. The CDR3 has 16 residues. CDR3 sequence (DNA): TGTGCCAGCAGCTTGGCCGGGGGGTCGAGGAATGAAAAACTGTTTTTT. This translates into CASSLAGGSRNEKLFF.

CDR3 sequence (DNA): TGTGCCAGCAGCCAAGATGGGGGGGCTGGCACAGATACGCAGTATTTT. Its translation is CASSQDGGAGTDTQYF. V and J are TRBV14 and TRBJ2-3; tentative D call: TRBD2 (7 bases). The CDR3 totals 16 residues. V was shortened by 0 bases and J by 1 base, with 11 bases between the two germline ends. Looked up from germline, CDR1 is SGHDN and CDR2 is FVKESK.

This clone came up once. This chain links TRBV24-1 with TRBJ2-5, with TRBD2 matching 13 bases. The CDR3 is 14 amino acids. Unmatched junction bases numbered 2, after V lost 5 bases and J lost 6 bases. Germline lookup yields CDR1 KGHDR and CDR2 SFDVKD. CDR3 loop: CATSGLAGGQTQYF. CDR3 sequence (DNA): TGTGCCACCAGTGGACTAGCGGGAGGTCAGACCCAGTACTTC.

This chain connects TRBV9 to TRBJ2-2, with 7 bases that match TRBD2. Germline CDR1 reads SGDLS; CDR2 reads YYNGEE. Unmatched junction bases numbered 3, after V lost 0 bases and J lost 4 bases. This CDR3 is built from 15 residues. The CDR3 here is CASSVEASGTGELFF. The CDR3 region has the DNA TGTGCCAGCAGCGTAGAAGCTAGCGGCACCGGGGAGCTGTTTTTT.

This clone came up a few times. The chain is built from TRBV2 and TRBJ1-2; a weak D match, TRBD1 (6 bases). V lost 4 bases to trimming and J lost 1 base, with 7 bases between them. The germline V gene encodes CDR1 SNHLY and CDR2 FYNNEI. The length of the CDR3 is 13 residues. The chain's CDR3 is CASSVDSNYGYTF. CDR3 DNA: TGTGCCAGCAGTGTGGACAGTAACTATGGCTACACCTTC.

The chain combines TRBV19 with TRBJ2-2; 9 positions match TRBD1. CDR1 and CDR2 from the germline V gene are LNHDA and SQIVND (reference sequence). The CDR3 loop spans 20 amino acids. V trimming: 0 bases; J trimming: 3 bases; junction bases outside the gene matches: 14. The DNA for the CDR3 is TGTGCCAGTAGTATAGATCAGGGAGGACAGGGGCGATGGGACACCGGGGAGCTGTTTTTT. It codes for CASSIDQGGQGRWDTGELFF.

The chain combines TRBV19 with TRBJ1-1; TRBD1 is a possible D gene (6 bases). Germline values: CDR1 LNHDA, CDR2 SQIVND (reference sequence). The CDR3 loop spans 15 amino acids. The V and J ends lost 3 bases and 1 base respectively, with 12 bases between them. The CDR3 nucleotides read TGTGCCAGTAGTATGGAGACAGGACCGAACACTGAAGCTTTCTTT. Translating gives CASSMETGPNTEAFF.

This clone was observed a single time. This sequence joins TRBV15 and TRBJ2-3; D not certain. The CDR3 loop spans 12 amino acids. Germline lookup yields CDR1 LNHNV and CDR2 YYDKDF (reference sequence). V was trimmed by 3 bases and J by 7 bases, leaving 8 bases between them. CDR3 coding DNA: TGTGCCACCAGCAGCTCAACTTATACGCAGTATTTT. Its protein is CATSSSTYTQYF.

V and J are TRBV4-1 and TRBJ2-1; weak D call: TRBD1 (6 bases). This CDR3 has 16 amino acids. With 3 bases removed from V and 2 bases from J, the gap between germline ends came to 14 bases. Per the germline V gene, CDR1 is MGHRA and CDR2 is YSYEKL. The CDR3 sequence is CASSQWSGTPYNEQFF. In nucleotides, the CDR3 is TGCGCCAGCAGCCAGTGGTCCGGGACACCCTACAATGAGCAGTTCTTC.

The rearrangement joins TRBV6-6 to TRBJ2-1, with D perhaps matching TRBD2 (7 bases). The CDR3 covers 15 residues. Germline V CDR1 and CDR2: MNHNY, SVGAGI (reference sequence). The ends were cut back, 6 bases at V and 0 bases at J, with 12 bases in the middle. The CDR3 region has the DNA TGTGCCAGCAGAGGGGGGGCGAGCTCCTACAATGAGCAGTTCTTC. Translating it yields CASRGGASSYNEQFF.

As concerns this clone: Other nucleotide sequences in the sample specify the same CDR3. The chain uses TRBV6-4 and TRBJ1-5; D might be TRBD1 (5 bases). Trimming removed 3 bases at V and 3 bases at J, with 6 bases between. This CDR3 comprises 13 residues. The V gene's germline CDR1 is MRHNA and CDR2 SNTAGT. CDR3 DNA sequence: TGTGCCAGCAGTGAAGGGGTCAATCAGCCCCAGCATTTT. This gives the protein CASSEGVNQPQHF.

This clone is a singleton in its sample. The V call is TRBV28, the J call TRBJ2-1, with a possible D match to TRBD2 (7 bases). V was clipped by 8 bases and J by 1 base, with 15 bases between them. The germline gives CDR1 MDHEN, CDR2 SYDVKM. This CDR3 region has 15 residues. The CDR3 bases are TGTGCCAGCCTTGGGGGGGGGCGTTCCTACAATGAGCAGTTCTTC. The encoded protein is CASLGGGRSYNEQFF. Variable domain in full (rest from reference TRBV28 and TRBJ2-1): DVKVTQSSRYLVKRTGEKVFLECVQDMDHENMFWYRQDPGLGLRLIYFSYDVKMKEKGDIPEGYSVSREKKERFSLILESASTNQTSMYLCASLGGGRSYNEQFFGPGTRLTVL.

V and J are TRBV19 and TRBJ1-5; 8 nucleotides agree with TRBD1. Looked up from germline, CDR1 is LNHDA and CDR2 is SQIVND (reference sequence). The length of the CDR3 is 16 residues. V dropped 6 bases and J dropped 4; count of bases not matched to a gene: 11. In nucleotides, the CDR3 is TGTGCCAGTAGGGGTCTGTCAGGGGGCGCGAATCAGCCCCAGCATTTT. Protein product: CASRGLSGGANQPQHF.

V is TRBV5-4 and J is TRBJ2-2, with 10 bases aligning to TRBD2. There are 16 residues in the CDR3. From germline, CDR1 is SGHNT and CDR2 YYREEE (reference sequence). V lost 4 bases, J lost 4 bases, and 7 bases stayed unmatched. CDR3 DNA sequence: TGTGCCAGCAGCACGCTAGCGGGAGAGCCCACCGGGGAGCTGTTTTTT. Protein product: CASSTLAGEPTGELFF.

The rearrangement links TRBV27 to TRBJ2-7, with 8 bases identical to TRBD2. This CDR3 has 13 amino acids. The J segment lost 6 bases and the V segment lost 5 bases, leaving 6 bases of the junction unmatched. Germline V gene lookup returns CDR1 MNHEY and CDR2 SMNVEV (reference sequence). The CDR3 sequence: CASSTYAGGEQYF. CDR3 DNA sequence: TGTGCCAGCAGTACCTATGCGGGGGGCGAGCAGTACTTC.

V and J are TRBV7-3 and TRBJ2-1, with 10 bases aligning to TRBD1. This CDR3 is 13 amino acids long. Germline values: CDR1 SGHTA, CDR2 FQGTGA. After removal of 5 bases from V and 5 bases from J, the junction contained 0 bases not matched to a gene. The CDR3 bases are TGTGCCAGCAGCGGGACAGGGGACAATGAGCAGTTCTTC. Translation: CASSGTGDNEQFF.

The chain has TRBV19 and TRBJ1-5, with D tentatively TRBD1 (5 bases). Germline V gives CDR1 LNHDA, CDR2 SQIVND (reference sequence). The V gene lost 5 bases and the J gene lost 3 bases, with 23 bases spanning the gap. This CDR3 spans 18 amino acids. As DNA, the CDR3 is TGTGCCAGTAGTGTCCCCTTTCCTGGGGGGGGGTACAATCAGCCCCAGCATTTT. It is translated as CASSVPFPGGGYNQPQHF.